This T cell receptor beta chain stems from a study of cytomegalovirus exposure and HLA in healthy donors. Vbeta (60) and Jbeta (13) primers were used in the PCR. This table comes from immunoSEQ multiplex PCR, and its TCRdb copy is limited to in-frame clones, with some not included. The data include about 42,000 clones; the top ten clones carry 1% to 1.5%. Turning to this clone: In the same sample, other DNA sequences code for this CDR3.

Trimming took 5 bases from V and 1 from J, leaving 9 bases between them. This CDR3 comprises 14 residues. Germline V gene sequence: CDR1 SGHTA, CDR2 FQGNSA. The rearrangement joins TRBV7-2 to TRBJ1-5; D is perhaps TRBD1 (6 bases). The source is a man aged 30 to 39 in good health and CMV-seronegative. The sequenced sample was PBMCs. CDR3 sequence reads: CASSPQGSNQPQHF. CDR3 coding DNA: TGTGCCAGCAGCCCTCAGGGGAGCAATCAGCCCCAGCATTTT.